The entry below describes one T cell receptor beta chain. This clonotype was recorded once. Its antigen remains unidentified. No base-level quality is on record; no much larger clone is a single base apart. One read yields weak evidence. From the cysteine through the phenylalanine, the CDR3 covers 13 amino acids. Only CDR3 DNA remains: 39 bases, in frame from the first base. CDR1 and CDR2, looked up from the germline V gene (reference sequence), are DFQATT and SNEGSKA. At the junction V is shortened by 2 bases and J by 4 bases; bases outside the gene matches: 3. The roughly 38 donors, aged about 6 to 100 years, were systemically healthy Caucasian individuals from Russia. Approximately 11 milliliters of peripheral blood were drawn from each donor into EDTA-treated Vacutainer tubes. Ficoll-Paque density-gradient centrifugation was used to isolate PBMCs, with at least 7 million obtained per sample. Total RNA was extracted from PBMCs with Trizol reagent, with at least 5.5 micrograms obtained per sample. For every donor, flow cytometry on a PBMC aliquot measured the percentage of naive CD45RAhigh/CD27high T cells.

Library creation used 5' RACE. The sequencer listed for this sample is Illumina HiSeq 2500. A second PCR of about 7 to 12 cycles was performed with a sample-barcoded 5' primer and a J-beta primer mix. A unique molecular identifier was introduced onto each TCR beta cDNA molecule by a template-switch 5' adaptor carrying 12 random nucleotides. Each sample yielded at least 2.5 million CDR3-containing paired-end reads. All of the RNA was converted into first-strand cDNA using the Mint cDNA synthesis kit, with a TRBC-specific oligonucleotide serving as the primer. Following uracil-DNA glycosylase treatment, all cDNA underwent a first 18-cycle PCR with the universal primers M1SS and BC2_uni_R. The study's own analysis went as follows. Each sample was normalized by randomly selecting 1 million high-quality reads, each carrying a distinct molecular identifier. Instead of being binned into consensus sequences, reads that shared molecular identifiers were thrown out. CDR3 identification, clonotype clustering and error correction used MiTCR with a Q25 quality threshold and the strictest error-elimination algorithm. A nonparametric unseen species model with Euler transformation was used to estimate lower-bound total TCR beta diversity. In-frame beta chains were kept once TCRdb had trimmed the public reads at Q25 with fastp and called clones with MiXCR. Each entry merges the rows of one CDR3 protein and shows their most common DNA and genes. The V and J calls follow TCRdb's processing rather than the paper's. The sample table holds 870,000 or so distinct CDR3 sequences, of which about 28% were seen once. The ten largest clones capture 15% to 20% of the sample.

This sample stems from a study of blood T cells in healthy people across ages (dated by TCRdb to the mid-2010s). For the wider study: In model experiments, template switching captured roughly one uniquely barcoded TCR beta cDNA molecule for every two T cells. The donors were split into four age groups: young (average 16 years), middle-aged (roughly 39), aged (roughly 68) and long-lived (roughly 86). To avoid experimental bias, donors of different ages were spread randomly across the sequencing lanes. Age-related changes in TCR beta repertoire diversity were measured in the study by deep sequencing normalized with unique cDNA molecular identifiers. Two additional independent replicas of 1 million unique cDNA reads from the same blood draw were analyzed for two donors (one aged 18 to 30 and one aged 80 or older). Overall study results and their limits: Bulk unsorted PBMC profiling prevented conclusive comparison of naive and antigen-experienced compartments. The long-lived group showed more naive CD4+ T cells, fewer expanded clones and increased TCR diversity than the aged group, suggesting age selection. The percentage of naive T cells measured by flow cytometry correlated strongly with observed TCR beta diversity. Observed TCR beta diversity per million T cells fell roughly linearly with age, and a significant reduction was already apparent by age around 44. Total diversity estimates from one million sequenced T cells were considered lower bounds and underestimates. The CMV infection status of donors was not known, potentially confounding age-related changes in expanded clonotypes.

The clonotype comes from a woman of 80 years or more in good health. The sequenced material came from blood. Recombination connected TRBV20-1 to TRBJ1-1; 8 bases in between match TRBD1. In nucleotide form, the sequence is TGCAGTGCTAGAAGGACAGGGCGCACTGAAGCTTTCTTT. This yields the protein CSARRTGRTEAFF.